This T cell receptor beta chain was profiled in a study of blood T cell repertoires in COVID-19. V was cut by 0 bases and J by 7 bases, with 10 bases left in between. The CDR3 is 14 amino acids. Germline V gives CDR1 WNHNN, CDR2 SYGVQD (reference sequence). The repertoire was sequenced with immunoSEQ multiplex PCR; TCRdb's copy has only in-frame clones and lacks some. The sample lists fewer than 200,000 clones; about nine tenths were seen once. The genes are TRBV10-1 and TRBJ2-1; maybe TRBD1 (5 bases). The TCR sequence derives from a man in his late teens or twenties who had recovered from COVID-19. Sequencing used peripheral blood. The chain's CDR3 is CASSESRSGNEQFF. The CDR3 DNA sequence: TGCGCCAGCAGTGAGTCGAGGTCAGGGAATGAGCAGTTCTTC.